These T cell receptor beta chains were read from a single sample in a study of cytomegalovirus exposure and HLA in healthy donors. Some clones are missing from TCRdb's copy, which holds only in-frame ones; the method was immunoSEQ multiplex PCR. The sample has 120,000 or so clones; around 87% are singletons. The sequencing input was PBMCs. The receptors here all came from a woman under 40 in good health and CMV-seropositive. Both conserved end residues are part of each CDR3. D genes are given only for firm matches. Expanded clones are given a class, and other clones once, few, many or no size at all.

v_gene	j_gene	d_gene	abundance	CDR3aa	CDR3nt
TRBV6-6	TRBJ1-5	.	.	CASSSQGIGPQHF	TGTGCCAGCAGTTCCCAGGGGATCGGGCCCCAGCATTTT
TRBV6-1	TRBJ1-5	.	.	CASSEAGHHSNQPQHF	TGTGCCAGCAGTGAAGCGGGACACCATAGCAATCAGCCCCAGCATTTT
TRBV5-6	TRBJ1-1	TRBD1	.	CASSRTQGAAEAFF	TGTGCCAGCAGTCGCACTCAGGGGGCGGCTGAAGCTTTCTTT
TRBV4-3	TRBJ1-2	TRBD1	.	CASSQGQEIYGYTF	TGCGCCAGCAGCCAGGGACAGGAGATTTATGGCTACACCTTC
TRBV2	TRBJ1-1	.	.	CASSSIGDTEAFF	TGTGCCAGCAGTTCGATCGGGGACACTGAAGCTTTCTTT
TRBV9	TRBJ1-6	.	.	CASSVGRGSPLHF	TGTGCCAGCAGCGTAGGTCGAGGTTCACCCCTCCACTTT
TRBV4-2	TRBJ2-1	.	.	CASSFSAISNGEQFF	TGTGCCAGCAGCTTTTCTGCCATCTCGAACGGTGAGCAGTTCTTC
TRBV6-1	TRBJ1-6	.	.	CASSETVSGSPLHF	TGTGCCAGCAGTGAAACCGTCTCGGGTTCACCCCTCCACTTT
TRBV10-2	TRBJ1-5	TRBD1	.	CASSEVRGFGKPQHF	TGCGCCAGCAGTGAGGTCAGGGGGTTTGGTAAGCCCCAGCATTTT
TRBV18	TRBJ2-7	TRBD1	few	CASSPTGTGEQYF	TGTGCCAGCTCACCGACAGGGACAGGTGAGCAGTACTTC
TRBV9	TRBJ2-3	.	.	CASGAPNTDTQYF	TGTGCCAGCGGGGCACCGAACACAGATACGCAGTATTTT
TRBV10-3	TRBJ1-1	.	.	CAISEAGTGGTEAFF	TGTGCCATCAGTGAGGCCGGGACTGGCGGGACTGAAGCTTTCTTT
TRBV28	TRBJ1-5	TRBD1	.	CASSSRQGSNQPQHF	TGTGCCAGCAGTTCTCGACAGGGGAGCAATCAGCCCCAGCATTTT
TRBV27	TRBJ2-5	TRBD2	.	CASSPPGLAGGPSETQYF	TGTGCCAGCAGTCCCCCGGGACTAGCGGGGGGGCCTTCAGAGACCCAGTACTTC
TRBV28	TRBJ2-1	TRBD2	.	CASRRTSNEQFF	TGTGCCAGCAGAAGGACTAGCAATGAGCAGTTCTTC
TRBV28	TRBJ1-3	TRBD1	.	CASSFPQQGDGPGNTIYF	TGTGCCAGCAGTTTCCCTCAACAGGGGGATGGCCCCGGAAACACCATATATTTT
TRBV7-2	TRBJ2-3	TRBD2	.	CASGHSGGSTDTQYF	TGTGCCAGCGGTCATAGCGGGGGGTCCACAGATACGCAGTATTTT